This T cell receptor beta chain derives from a study of chemoradiotherapy in HPV16-positive cancers. The wider study: Candidate HPV-specific clones and shared TCR motifs came from a couple of HPV16-positive patients.

Over chemoradiotherapy, repertoires were sampled more than once. This table comes from immunoSEQ multiplex PCR, and its TCRdb copy is limited to in-frame clones, with some not included. The table lists about 5,500 clones, approximately 72% of them singletons, with 19% in the top ten. In the case of this clone: Its antigen is unidentified.

General observations from the study: Candidate HPV-specific clones and E7-related TCR motifs grew in tumor during treatment. HPV-responsive T-cell expansion during chemoradiotherapy was linked to improved recurrence-free survival in HPV16-positive patients.

This TCR came from a human donor with HPV-associated anogenital cancer. The sample was collected from a patient who underwent chemoradiotherapy.

The CDR3 sequence: CASSIAGSPNNEQFF. DNA of the CDR3: TGTGCCAGTAGTATAGCCGGTAGTCCCAACAATGAGCAGTTCTTC. The chain recombines TRBV19 with TRBJ2-1; D ambiguous. This CDR3 is 15 amino acids long. The germline V gene encodes CDR1 LNHDA and CDR2 SQIVND (reference sequence). Trimming removed 1 base at V and 5 bases at J, with 12 bases between.